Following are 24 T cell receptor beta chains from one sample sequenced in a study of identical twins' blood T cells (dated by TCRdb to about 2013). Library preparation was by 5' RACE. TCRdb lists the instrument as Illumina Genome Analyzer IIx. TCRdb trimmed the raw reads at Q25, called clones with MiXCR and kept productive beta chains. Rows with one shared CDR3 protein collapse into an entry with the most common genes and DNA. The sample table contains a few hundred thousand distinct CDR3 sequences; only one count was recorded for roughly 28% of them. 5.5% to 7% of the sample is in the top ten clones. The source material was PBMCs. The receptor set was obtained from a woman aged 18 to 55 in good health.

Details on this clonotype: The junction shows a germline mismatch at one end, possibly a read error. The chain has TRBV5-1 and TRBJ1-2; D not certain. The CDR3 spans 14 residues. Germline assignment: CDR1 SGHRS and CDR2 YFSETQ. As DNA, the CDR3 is TGCGCCAACAGCTTGCCAGCTCTTAGTCATGGCTACACCTTC. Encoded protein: CANSLPALSHGYTF.

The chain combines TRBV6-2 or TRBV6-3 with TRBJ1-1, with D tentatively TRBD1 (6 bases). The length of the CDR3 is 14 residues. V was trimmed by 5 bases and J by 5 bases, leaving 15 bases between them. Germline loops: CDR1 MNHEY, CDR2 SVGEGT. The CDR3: CASSLDPRGTEAFF. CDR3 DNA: TGTGCCAGCAGTCTCGATCCCAGGGGAACTGAAGCTTTCTTT.

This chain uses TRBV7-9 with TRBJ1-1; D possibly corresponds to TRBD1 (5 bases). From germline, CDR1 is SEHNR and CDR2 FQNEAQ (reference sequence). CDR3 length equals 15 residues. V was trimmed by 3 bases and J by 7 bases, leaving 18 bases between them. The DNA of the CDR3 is TGTGCCAGCAGCTTCCCCTACCGGGGGAAAGTTGAAGCTTTCTTT. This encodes CASSFPYRGKVEAFF.

The CDR3: CSVCCGETDEQYF. CDR3 DNA: TGCAGCGTCTGTTGTGGGGAGACCGACGAGCAGTACTTC. V and J are TRBV29-1 and TRBJ2-7, with D possibly TRBD2 on 5 matching bases. Trimming shortened V by 6 bases and J by 5 bases, and 17 bases separated the two germline ends. CDR1 and CDR2 from the germline V gene are SQVTM and ANQGSEA. The CDR3 runs to 13 residues.

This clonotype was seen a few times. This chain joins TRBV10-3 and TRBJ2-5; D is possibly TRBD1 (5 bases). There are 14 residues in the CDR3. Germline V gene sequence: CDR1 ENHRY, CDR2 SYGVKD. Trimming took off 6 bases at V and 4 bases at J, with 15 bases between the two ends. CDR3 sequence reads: CAIRDNFRGETQYF. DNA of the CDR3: TGTGCCATCAGGGACAACTTTAGAGGAGAGACCCAGTACTTC.

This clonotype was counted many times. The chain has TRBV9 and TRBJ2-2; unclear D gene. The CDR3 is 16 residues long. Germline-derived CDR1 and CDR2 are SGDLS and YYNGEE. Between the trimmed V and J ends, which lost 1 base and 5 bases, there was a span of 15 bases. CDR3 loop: CASSVWASSPTGELFF. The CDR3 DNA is TGTGCCAGCAGCGTATGGGCTAGTTCCCCGACCGGGGAGCTGTTTTTT.

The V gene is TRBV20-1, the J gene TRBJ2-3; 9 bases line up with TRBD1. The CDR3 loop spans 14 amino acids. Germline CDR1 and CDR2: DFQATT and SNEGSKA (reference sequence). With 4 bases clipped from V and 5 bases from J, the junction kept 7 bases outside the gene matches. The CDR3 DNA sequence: TGCAGTGCTACCGGGACAGGGTACGGAGATACGCAGTATTTT. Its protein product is CSATGTGYGDTQYF.

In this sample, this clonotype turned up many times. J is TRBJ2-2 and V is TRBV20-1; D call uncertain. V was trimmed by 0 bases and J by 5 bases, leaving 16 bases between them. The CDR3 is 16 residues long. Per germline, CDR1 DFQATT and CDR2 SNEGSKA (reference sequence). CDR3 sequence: CSAREAPLGRTGELFF. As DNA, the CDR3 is TGCAGTGCTAGAGAAGCTCCCCTAGGGCGGACCGGGGAGCTGTTTTTT.

CDR3 DNA sequence: TGTGCCAGCAGCCTAATCCGAGGCGAGCAGTACTTC. This gives the protein CASSLIRGEQYF. The V gene is TRBV11-2, the J gene TRBJ2-7, with no clear D. V was trimmed by 5 bases and J by 6 bases, leaving 11 bases between them. There are 12 residues in the CDR3. The germline gives CDR1 SGHAT, CDR2 FQNNGV.

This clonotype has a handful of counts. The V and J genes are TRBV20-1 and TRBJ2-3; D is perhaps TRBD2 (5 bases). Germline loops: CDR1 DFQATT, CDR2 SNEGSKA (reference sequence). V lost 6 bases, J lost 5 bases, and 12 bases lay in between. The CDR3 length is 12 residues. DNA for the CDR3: TGCAGTGCGCGGGCGGGTGGAGATACGCAGTATTTT. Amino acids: CSARAGGDTQYF.

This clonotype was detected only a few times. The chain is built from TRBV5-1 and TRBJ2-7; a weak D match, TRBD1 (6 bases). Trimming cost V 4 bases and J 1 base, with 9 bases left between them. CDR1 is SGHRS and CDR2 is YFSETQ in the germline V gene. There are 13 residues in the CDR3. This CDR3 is CASSAGTSYEQYF. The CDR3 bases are TGCGCCAGCAGCGCCGGGACATCCTACGAGCAGTACTTC.

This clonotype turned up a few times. The CDR3 here is CSVIEGESQPQHF. The CDR3, as DNA: TGCAGTGTTATAGAGGGCGAAAGTCAGCCCCAGCATTTT. This rearrangement joins TRBV20-1 to TRBJ1-5; D is unresolved. CDR3 size: 13 residues. The V end was cut by 7 bases, the J end by 6 bases, with 16 bases between. CDR1 is DFQATT, CDR2 SNEGSKA, per germline (reference sequence).

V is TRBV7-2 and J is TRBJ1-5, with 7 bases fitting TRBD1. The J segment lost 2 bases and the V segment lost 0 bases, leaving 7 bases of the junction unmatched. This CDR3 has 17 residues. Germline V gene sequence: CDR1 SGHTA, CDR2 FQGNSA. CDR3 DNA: TGTGCCAGCAGCTTAGCGATAGGGGGCGGAGGCAATCAGCCCCAGCATTTT. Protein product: CASSLAIGGGGNQPQHF.

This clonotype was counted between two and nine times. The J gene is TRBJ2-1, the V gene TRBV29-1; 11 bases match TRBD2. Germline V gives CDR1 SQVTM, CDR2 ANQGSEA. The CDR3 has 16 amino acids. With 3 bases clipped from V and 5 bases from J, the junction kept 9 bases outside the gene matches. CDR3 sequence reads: CSVEGTGTSGNNEQFF. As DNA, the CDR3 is TGCAGCGTTGAGGGAACCGGGACTAGCGGAAACAATGAGCAGTTCTTC.

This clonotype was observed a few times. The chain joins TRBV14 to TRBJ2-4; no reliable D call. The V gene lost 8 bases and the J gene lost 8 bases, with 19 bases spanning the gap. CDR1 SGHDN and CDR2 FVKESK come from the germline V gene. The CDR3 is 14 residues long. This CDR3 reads CASGPGSQADIQYF. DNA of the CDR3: TGTGCCAGCGGACCCGGGTCTCAGGCCGACATTCAGTACTTC. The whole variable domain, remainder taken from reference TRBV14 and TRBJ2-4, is EAGVTQFPSHSVIEKGQTVTLRCDPISGHDNLYWYRRVMGKEIKFLLHFVKESKQDESGMPNNRFLAERTGGTYSTLKVQPAELEDSGVYFCASGPGSQADIQYFGAGTRLSVL.

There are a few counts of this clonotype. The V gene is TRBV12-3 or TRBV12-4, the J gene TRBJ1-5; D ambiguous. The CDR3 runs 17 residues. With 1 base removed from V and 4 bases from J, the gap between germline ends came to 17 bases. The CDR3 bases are TGTGCCAGCAGTTTAGATAGGTCGACTTTAGGAAATCAGCCCCAGCATTTT. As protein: CASSLDRSTLGNQPQHF.

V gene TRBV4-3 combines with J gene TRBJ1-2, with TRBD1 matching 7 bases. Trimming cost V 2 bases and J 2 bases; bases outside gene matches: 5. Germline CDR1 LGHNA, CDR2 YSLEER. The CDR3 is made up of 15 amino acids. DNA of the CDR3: TGCGCCAGCAGCCAACTTCGGACAGGAAACTATGGCTACACCTTC. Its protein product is CASSQLRTGNYGYTF.

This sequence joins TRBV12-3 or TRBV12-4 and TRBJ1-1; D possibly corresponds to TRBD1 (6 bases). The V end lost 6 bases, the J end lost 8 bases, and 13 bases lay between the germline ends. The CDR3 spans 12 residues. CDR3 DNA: TGTGCCAGCAGGGGGGGGGCCGTCGAAGCTTTCTTT. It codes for CASRGGAVEAFF.

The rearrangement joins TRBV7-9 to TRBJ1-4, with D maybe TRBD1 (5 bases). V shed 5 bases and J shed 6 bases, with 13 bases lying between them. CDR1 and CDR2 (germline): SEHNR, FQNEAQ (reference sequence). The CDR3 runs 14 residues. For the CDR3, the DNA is TGTGCCAGCAGCCCGAGGGGTGGAGATGAAAAACTGTTTTTT. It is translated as CASSPRGGDEKLFF.

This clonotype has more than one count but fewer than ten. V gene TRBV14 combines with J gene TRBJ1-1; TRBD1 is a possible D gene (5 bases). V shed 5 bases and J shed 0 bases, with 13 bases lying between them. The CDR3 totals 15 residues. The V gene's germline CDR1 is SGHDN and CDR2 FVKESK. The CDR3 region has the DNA TGTGCCAGCAGCACCTGGAAGGGGATGAACACTGAAGCTTTCTTT. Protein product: CASSTWKGMNTEAFF.

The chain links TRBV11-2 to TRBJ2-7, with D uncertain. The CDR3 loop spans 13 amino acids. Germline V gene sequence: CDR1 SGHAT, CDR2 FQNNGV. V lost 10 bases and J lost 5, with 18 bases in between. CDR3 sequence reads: CATANVVSNEQYF. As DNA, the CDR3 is TGTGCCACCGCCAACGTGGTTTCCAACGAGCAGTACTTC.

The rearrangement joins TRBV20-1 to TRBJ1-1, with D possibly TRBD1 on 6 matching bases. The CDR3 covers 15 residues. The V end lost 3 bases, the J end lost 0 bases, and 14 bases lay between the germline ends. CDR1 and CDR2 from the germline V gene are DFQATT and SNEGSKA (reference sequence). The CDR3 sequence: CSASKGGNMNTEAFF. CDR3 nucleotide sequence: TGCAGTGCTAGTAAGGGGGGAAACATGAACACTGAAGCTTTCTTT.

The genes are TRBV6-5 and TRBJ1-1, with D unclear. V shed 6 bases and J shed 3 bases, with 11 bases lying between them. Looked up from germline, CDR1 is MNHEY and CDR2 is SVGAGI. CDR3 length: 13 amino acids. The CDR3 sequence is CASRNIAYTEAFF. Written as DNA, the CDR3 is TGTGCCAGCAGAAATATCGCTTACACTGAAGCTTTCTTT.

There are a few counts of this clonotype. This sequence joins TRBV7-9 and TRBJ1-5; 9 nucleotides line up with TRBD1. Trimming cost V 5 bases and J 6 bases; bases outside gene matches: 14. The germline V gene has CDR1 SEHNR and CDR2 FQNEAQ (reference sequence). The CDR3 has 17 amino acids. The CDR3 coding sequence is TGTGCCAGCAGCCCTAGCCCGGGACAGGGAATGGGTCAGCCCCAGCATTTT. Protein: CASSPSPGQGMGQPQHF.